The rows below give T cell receptor beta chains drawn from one sample of a study of T cells in Graves' hyperthyroidism and ophthalmopathy. Using its own MiXCR run on the multiplex PCR reads, TCRdb lists one record per CDR3 protein. The repertoire holds about 640,000 distinct CDR3 sequences, roughly 14% seen once, with under 15% in the top ten. The sequenced sample was blood. The receptors were gathered from a woman aged 50 to 65 with Graves' ophthalmopathy. Each CDR3 is given with its conserved first and last residue. A D gene is named only where the DNA matches it firmly. Size is omitted from some rows. Given values are once, few, many or a class for expanded clones.

j_call d_call clone_size v_call cdr3_aa cdr3_nt
TRBJ2-5 - many TRBV11-3 CASSLVHGMSLQETQYF TGTGCCAGCAGCTTAGTCCATGGGATGTCGCTCCAAGAGACCCAGTACTTC
TRBJ2-1 - - TRBV7-3 CASAPRGGGDEQFF TGTGCCAGCGCCCCGAGGGGGGGAGGGGATGAGCAGTTCTTC
TRBJ1-2 - many TRBV27 CASSLAGYGYTF TGTGCCAGCAGCTTAGCGGGATATGGCTACACCTTC
TRBJ1-1 TRBD1 many TRBV6-1 CASSHNRDRGTEAFF TGTGCCAGCAGCCACAACCGGGACAGGGGTACTGAAGCTTTCTTT
TRBJ2-7 - many TRBV2 CARGNQKYEQYF TGTGCCAGAGGGAACCAGAAGTACGAGCAGTACTTC
TRBJ2-7 - few TRBV19 CASSSGVAYEQYF TGTGCCAGTAGTTCCGGAGTGGCCTACGAGCAGTACTTC
TRBJ2-1 TRBD2 - TRBV5-1 CASSLAATSGRAGKFF TGCGCCAGCAGCTTGGCCGCGACTAGCGGGAGGGCGGGAAAGTTCTTC
TRBJ1-5 - - TRBV12-3/TRBV12-4 CASTRVGANQPQHF TGTGCCAGCACCCGGGTAGGGGCGAATCAGCCCCAGCATTTT
TRBJ2-1 TRBD1 - TRBV28 CASSRTGGPMTEQFF TGTGCCAGCAGTCGGACAGGGGGCCCCATGACTGAGCAGTTCTTC
TRBJ1-1 - few TRBV6-6 CASSYSNQGRITEAFF TGTGCCAGCAGTTACTCCAATCAGGGGCGAATCACTGAAGCTTTCTTT
TRBJ1-2 - - TRBV7-9 CASSLVGDVRPSSYGYTF TGTGCCAGCAGCTTAGTAGGGGACGTGAGGCCCTCTTCCTATGGCTACACCTTC
TRBJ2-7 - many TRBV2 CASSHIDSSYEQYF TGTGCCAGCAGCCATATAGACAGCTCCTACGAGCAGTACTTC
TRBJ1-6 - many TRBV5-6 CASSFLAGDSSYNSPLHF TGTGCCAGCAGCTTCCTGGCGGGTGATAGCTCCTATAATTCACCCCTCCACTTT
TRBJ2-7 - - TRBV19 CASGYREAHEQYF TGTGCCAGTGGATACAGGGAAGCCCACGAGCAGTACTTC
TRBJ1-1 - many TRBV5-1 CASSLARTDEAFF TGCGCCAGCAGCTTGGCCAGGACAGATGAAGCTTTCTTT
TRBJ1-2 TRBD1 once TRBV20-1 CSARAMTGYYRYTF TGCAGTGCTAGAGCGATGACAGGGTACTATCGCTACACCTTC
TRBJ2-3 TRBD2 many TRBV7-9 CASSSRLGLAGGSADTQYF TGTGCCAGCAGCTCACGGTTGGGACTAGCGGGAGGGAGTGCAGATACGCAGTATTTT
TRBJ2-7 - many TRBV28 CASSSIGGLHYEQYF TGTGCCAGCAGTTCAATAGGGGGATTACACTACGAGCAGTACTTC
TRBJ1-3 - many TRBV12-3/TRBV12-4 CASSFWGDSGNTIYF TGTGCCAGCAGTTTTTGGGGCGACTCTGGAAACACCATATATTTT
TRBJ2-7 TRBD2 many TRBV27 CASSRPGTSGYEQYF TGTGCCAGCAGTCGCCCCGGGACTAGCGGGTACGAGCAGTACTTC
TRBJ2-1 TRBD2 many TRBV29-1 CSVEDSGGRAHEQFF TGCAGCGTTGAAGACTCGGGAGGGCGCGCCCATGAGCAGTTCTTC
TRBJ1-1 - many TRBV30 CAWRLSENTEAFF TGTGCCTGGAGGCTCTCGGAGAACACTGAAGCTTTCTTT
TRBJ2-3 - many TRBV30 CACLPGGTDTQYF TGTGCCTGCCTCCCGGGGGGCACAGATACGCAGTATTTT
TRBJ2-1 - many TRBV6-1 CASSEARQSNEQFF TGTGCCAGCAGTGAAGCGCGGCAGAGCAATGAGCAGTTCTTC
TRBJ2-1 TRBD2 - TRBV20-1 CSAGTSGRYNEQFF TGCAGTGCGGGGACTAGCGGGAGGTACAATGAGCAGTTCTTC
TRBJ2-7 - - TRBV25-1 CASSEFLVSDEQYF TGTGCCAGCAGTGAATTTTTAGTCTCTGACGAGCAGTACTTC
TRBJ2-3 TRBD1 many TRBV10-3 CAIRAGTGADTQYF TGTGCCATCAGGGCCGGGACAGGGGCTGATACGCAGTATTTT
TRBJ2-3 - - TRBV7-3 CASSSLGSGGTDTQYF TGTGCCAGCAGCTCTCTGGGTAGCGGAGGCACAGATACGCAGTATTTT
TRBJ1-4 - many TRBV28 CASSPGQPRSILFF TGTGCCAGCAGCCCGGGACAACCAAGGAGTATACTGTTTTTT
TRBJ2-1 TRBD2 few TRBV5-1 CASSLAGTSTYNEQFF TGCGCCAGCAGCTTGGCCGGGACTAGCACCTACAATGAGCAGTTCTTC
TRBJ2-3 - few TRBV5-1 CASSGTTSTDTQYF TGCGCCAGCAGCGGGACAACGAGCACAGATACGCAGTATTTT
TRBJ2-7 TRBD2 few TRBV12-3/TRBV12-4 CASRQRLAGSSYEQYF TGTGCCAGCAGACAAAGACTAGCGGGTAGTTCCTACGAGCAGTACTTC
TRBJ2-2 TRBD2 few TRBV6-2/TRBV6-3 CASSSSGGTTGELFF TGTGCCAGCAGTTCTAGCGGCGGAACCACCGGGGAGCTGTTTTTT
TRBJ1-5 - - TRBV29-1 CSVGNSNQPQHF TGCAGTGTGGGCAATAGCAATCAGCCCCAGCATTTT
TRBJ2-7 - many TRBV28 CASSFRAKGLNAQYF TGTGCCAGCAGTTTTCGTGCGAAGGGGCTTAATGCGCAGTACTTC
TRBJ2-2 TRBD2 few TRBV29-1 CSVRGRREGGELFF TGCAGCGTCCGCGGGAGGCGGGAGGGCGGGGAGCTGTTTTTT
TRBJ2-1 - few TRBV29-1 CSVGGGGASYNEQFF TGCAGCGTTGGGGGAGGCGGGGCATCCTACAATGAGCAGTTCTTC
TRBJ1-2 TRBD1 few TRBV19 CASSIRSDRGLRYGYTF TGTGCCAGTAGTATTCGATCGGACAGGGGGCTTCGCTATGGCTACACCTTC
TRBJ2-7 TRBD2 - TRBV29-1 CSVRTSASSYEQYF TGCAGCGTAAGAACTAGCGCAAGCTCCTACGAGCAGTACTTC
TRBJ2-1 - - TRBV5-1 CASGRNPGSKDEQFF TGCGCCAGCGGCCGAAATCCGGGCAGTAAGGATGAGCAGTTCTTC
TRBJ1-2 - many TRBV30 CAWSSGQINYGYTF TGTGCCTGGAGCTCCGGGCAGATCAACTATGGCTACACCTTC
TRBJ2-3 - many TRBV9 CASSAIHSTDTQYF TGTGCCAGCAGCGCAATTCATAGCACAGATACGCAGTATTTT
TRBJ2-5 - many TRBV7-9 CASSVTGTPRRETQYF TGTGCCAGCAGCGTAACCGGGACCCCGCGCCGGGAGACCCAGTACTTC
TRBJ2-7 - - TRBV5-8 CASSSGLSLEQYF TGTGCCAGCAGCTCGGGCCTTTCCCTCGAGCAGTACTTC
TRBJ2-3 TRBD2 few TRBV7-9 CASSPQTSGTTDTQYF TGTGCCAGCAGCCCACAAACTAGCGGAACCACAGATACGCAGTATTTT
TRBJ2-5 TRBD2 - TRBV4-1 CASSQVAGGAETQYF TGCGCCAGCAGCCAAGTAGCGGGAGGGGCGGAGACCCAGTACTTC
TRBJ1-2 TRBD1 many TRBV28 CASNTGTGVFSGYTF TGTGCCAGCAACACTGGGACAGGGGTTTTTTCTGGCTACACCTTC
TRBJ2-2 - many TRBV3-1 CASSQAGRSGELFF TGTGCCAGCAGCCAAGCCGGGCGAAGCGGGGAGCTGTTTTTT
TRBJ2-3 - many TRBV20-1 CSAPTAISADTQYF TGCAGTGCCCCGACCGCCATTTCCGCAGATACGCAGTATTTT
TRBJ2-7 - many TRBV18 CASSPSFPYEQYF TGTGCCAGCTCACCATCTTTCCCCTACGAGCAGTACTTC
TRBJ2-3 TRBD1 - TRBV27 CASSSRGAGTGVDTQYF TGTGCCAGCAGTTCTCGAGGTGCCGGGACAGGGGTAGATACGCAGTATTTT
TRBJ2-5 TRBD2 - TRBV7-3 CASSLGREGPGAQYF TGTGCCAGCAGCTTAGGCCGGGAGGGGCCAGGGGCCCAGTACTTC
TRBJ1-2 - many TRBV2 CASRPGPEDYGYTF TGTGCCAGCAGGCCGGGGCCAGAGGACTACGGCTACACCTTC